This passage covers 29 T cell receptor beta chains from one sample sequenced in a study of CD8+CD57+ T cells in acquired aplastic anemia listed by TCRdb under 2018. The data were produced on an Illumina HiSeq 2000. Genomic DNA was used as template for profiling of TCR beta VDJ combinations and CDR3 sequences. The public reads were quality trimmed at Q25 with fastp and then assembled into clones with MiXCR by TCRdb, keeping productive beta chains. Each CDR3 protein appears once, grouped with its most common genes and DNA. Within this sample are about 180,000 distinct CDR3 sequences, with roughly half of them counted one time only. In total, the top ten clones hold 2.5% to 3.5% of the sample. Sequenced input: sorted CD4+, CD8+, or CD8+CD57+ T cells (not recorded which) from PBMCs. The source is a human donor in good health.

The CDR3 nucleotides are TGCGCCAGCAGCTTGGGACAGGTAGCATCCTACGAGCAGTACTTC. Translating gives CASSLGQVASYEQYF. The chain has TRBV5-1 and TRBJ2-7; a weak D match, TRBD1 (6 bases). Per the germline V gene, CDR1 is SGHRS and CDR2 is YFSETQ. The ends were cut back, 0 bases at V and 1 base at J, with 11 bases in the middle. The CDR3 is made up of 15 amino acids.

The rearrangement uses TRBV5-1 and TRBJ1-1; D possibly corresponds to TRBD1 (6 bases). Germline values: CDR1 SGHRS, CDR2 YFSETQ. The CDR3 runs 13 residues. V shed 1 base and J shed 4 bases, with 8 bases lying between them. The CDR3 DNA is TGCGCCAGCAGCTTGACAGGGCTCACTGAAGCTTTCTTT. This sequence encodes CASSLTGLTEAFF.

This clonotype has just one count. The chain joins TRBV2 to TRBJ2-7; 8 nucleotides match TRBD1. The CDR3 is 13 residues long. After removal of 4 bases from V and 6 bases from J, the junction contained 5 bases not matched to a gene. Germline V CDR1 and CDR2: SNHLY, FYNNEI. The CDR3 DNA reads TGTGCCAGCAGTGGGGGAGGACAGGGCGAGCAGTACTTC. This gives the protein CASSGGGQGEQYF.

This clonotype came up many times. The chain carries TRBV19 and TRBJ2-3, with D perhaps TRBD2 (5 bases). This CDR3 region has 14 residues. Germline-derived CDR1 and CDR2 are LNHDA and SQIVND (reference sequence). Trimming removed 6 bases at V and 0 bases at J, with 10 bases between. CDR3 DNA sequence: TGTGCCAGTAGGGATCCGGGAAGCACAGATACGCAGTATTTT. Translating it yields CASRDPGSTDTQYF.

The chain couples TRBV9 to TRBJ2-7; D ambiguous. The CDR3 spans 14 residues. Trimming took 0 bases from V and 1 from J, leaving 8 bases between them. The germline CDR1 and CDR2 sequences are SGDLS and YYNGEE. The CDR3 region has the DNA TGTGCCAGCAGCGTAGGGGCAGGATCCTACGAGCAGTACTTC. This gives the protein CASSVGAGSYEQYF.

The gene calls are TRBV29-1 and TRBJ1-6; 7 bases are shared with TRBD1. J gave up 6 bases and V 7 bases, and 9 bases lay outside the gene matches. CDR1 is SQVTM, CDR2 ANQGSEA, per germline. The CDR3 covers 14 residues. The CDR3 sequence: CSARLGTANSPLHF. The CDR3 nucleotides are TGCAGCGCGCGCCTCGGGACAGCTAATTCACCCCTCCACTTT.

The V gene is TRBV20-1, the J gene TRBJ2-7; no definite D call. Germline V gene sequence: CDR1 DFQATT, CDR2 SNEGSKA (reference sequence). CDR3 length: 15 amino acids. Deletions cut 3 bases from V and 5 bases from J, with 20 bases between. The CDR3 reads CSARDVITVVHEQYF. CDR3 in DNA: TGCAGTGCTAGGGACGTTATCACTGTCGTCCACGAGCAGTACTTC.

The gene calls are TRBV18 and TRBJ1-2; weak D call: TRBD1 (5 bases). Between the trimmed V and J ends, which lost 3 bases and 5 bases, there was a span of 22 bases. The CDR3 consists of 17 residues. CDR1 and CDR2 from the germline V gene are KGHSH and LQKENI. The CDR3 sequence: CASSPAWGREVRYGYTF. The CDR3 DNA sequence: TGTGCCAGCTCACCCGCCTGGGGCAGGGAAGTCCGGTATGGCTACACCTTC.

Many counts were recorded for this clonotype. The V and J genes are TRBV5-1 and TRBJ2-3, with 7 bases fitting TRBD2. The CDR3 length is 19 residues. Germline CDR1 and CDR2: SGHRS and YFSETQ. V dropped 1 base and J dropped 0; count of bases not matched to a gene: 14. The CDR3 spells CASSLSPRRAGASTDTQYF. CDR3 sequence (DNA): TGCGCCAGCAGCTTGTCCCCCAGGCGTGCGGGAGCTAGCACAGATACGCAGTATTTT. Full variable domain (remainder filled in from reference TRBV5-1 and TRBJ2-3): KAGVTQTPRYLIKTRGQQVTLSCSPISGHRSVSWYQQTPGQGLQFLFEYFSETQRNKGNFPGRFSGRQFSNSRSEMNVSTLELGDSALYLCASSLSPRRAGASTDTQYFGPGTRLTVL.

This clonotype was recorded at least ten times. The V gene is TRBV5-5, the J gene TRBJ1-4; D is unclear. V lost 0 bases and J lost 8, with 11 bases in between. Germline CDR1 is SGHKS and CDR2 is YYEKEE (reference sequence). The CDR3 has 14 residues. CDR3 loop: CASSLDMRGEKLFF. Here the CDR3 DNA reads TGTGCCAGCAGCTTGGACATGCGAGGGGAAAAACTGTTTTTT.

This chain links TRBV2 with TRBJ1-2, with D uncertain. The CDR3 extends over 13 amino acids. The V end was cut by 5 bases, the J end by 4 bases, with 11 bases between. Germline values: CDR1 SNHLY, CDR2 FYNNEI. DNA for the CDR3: TGTGCCAGCAGTATTAAGGATGGCTATGGCTACACCTTC. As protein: CASSIKDGYGYTF.

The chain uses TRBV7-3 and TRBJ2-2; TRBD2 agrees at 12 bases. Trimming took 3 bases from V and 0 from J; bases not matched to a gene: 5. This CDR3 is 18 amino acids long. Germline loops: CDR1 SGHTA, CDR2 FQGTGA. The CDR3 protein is CASSLTTSGRTNTGELFF. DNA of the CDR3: TGTGCCAGCAGCTTGACGACTAGCGGGAGAACGAACACCGGGGAGCTGTTTTTT.

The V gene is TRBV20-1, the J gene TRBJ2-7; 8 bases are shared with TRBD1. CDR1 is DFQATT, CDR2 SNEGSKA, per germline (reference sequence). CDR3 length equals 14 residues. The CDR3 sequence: CSAVRQGISYDQYV. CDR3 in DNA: TGCAGTGCCGTGAGACAGGGGATCTCCTACGATCAGTACGTC.

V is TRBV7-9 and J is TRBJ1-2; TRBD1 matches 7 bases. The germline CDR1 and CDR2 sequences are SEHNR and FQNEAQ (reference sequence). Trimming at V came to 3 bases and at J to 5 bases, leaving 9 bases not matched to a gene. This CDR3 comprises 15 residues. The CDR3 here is CASSFLQGQSYGYTF. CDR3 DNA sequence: TGTGCCAGCAGCTTCCTACAGGGACAGTCATATGGCTACACCTTC.

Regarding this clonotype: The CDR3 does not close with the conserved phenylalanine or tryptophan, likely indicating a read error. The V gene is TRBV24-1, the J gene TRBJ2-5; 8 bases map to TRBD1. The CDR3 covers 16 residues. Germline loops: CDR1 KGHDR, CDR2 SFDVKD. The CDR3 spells CATSRTGNGEQEIQYS. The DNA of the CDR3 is TGTGCCACCAGTCGGACAGGGAATGGGGAGCAAGAGATCCAGTACTCC.

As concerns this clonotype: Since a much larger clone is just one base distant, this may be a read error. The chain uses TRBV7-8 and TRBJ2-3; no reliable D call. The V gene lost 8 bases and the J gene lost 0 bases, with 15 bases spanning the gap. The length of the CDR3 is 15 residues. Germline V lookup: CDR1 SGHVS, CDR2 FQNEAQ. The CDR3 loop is CASGRKISSTDTQYF. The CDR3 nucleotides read TGTGCCAGCGGACGCAAAATCTCTAGCACAGATACGCAGTATTTT.

The CDR3, as DNA: TGCGCCAGCAGCCAAGAAAGGTCTGCAGGGATTGAAAAACTGTTTTTT. This encodes CASSQERSAGIEKLFF. This chain connects TRBV4-1 to TRBJ1-4; weak D call: TRBD1 (5 bases). The germline V gene has CDR1 MGHRA and CDR2 YSYEKL. This CDR3 has 16 amino acids. V shed 0 bases and J shed 7 bases, with 15 bases lying between them.

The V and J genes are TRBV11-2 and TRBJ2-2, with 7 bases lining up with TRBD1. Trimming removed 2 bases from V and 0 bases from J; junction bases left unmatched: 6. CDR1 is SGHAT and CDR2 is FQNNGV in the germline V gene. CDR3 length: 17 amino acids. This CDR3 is CASSLTGTAANTGELFF. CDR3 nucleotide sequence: TGTGCCAGCAGCTTAACCGGGACAGCAGCGAACACCGGGGAGCTGTTTTTT.

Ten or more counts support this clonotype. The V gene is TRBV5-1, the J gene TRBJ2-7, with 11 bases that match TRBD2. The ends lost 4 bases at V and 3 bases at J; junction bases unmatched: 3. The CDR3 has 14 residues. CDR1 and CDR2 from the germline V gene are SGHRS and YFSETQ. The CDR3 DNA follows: TGCGCCAGCAGCCCGGGGACTAGCGGCTACGAGCAGTACTTC. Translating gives CASSPGTSGYEQYF.

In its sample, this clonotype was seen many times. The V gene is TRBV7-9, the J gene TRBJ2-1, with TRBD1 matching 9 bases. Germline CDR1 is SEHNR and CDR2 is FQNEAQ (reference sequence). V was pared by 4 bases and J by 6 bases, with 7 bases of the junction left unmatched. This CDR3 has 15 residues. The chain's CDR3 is CASSSMGTGLNEQFF. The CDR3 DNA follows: TGTGCCAGCAGCTCAATGGGGACAGGGCTCAATGAGCAGTTCTTC.

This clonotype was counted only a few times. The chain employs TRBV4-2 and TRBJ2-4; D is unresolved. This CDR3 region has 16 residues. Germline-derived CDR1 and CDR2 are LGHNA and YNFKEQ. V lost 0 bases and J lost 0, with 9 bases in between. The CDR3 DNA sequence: TGTGCCAGCAGCCAAGATCCGGCGATAGCCAAAAACATTCAGTACTTC. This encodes CASSQDPAIAKNIQYF.

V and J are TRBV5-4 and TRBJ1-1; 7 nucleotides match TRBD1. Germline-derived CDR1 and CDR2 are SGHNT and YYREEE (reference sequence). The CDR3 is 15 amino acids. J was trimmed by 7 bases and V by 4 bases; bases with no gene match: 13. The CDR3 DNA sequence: TGTGCCAGCAGCCCCCGTTTACTCACAGGGGTTGAAGCTTTCTTT. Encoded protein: CASSPRLLTGVEAFF.

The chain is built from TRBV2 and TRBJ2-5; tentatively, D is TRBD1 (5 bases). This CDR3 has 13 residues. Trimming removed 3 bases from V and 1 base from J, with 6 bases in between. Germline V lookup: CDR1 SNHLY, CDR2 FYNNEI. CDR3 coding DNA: TGTGCCAGCAGTGATGGGGCCCAAGAGACCCAGTACTTC. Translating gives CASSDGAQETQYF. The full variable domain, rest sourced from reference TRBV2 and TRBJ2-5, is EPEVTQTPSHQVTQMGQEVILRCVPISNHLYFYWYRQILGQKVEFLVSFYNNEISEKSEIFDDQFSVERPDGSNFTLKIRSTKLEDSAMYFCASSDGAQETQYFGPGTRLLVL.

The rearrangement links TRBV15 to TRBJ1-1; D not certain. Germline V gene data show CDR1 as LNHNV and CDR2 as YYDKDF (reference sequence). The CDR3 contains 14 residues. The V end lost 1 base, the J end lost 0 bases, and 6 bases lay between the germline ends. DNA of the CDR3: TGTGCCACCAGCAGAGGGGGTATGAACACTGAAGCTTTCTTT. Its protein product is CATSRGGMNTEAFF.

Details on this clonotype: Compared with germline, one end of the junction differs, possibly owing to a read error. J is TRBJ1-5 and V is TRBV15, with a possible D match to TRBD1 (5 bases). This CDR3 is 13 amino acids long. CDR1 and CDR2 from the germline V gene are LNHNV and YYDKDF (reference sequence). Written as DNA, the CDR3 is TGTGCCGCCAGCGGAGGGGTGAGCCAGCCCCAGCATTTT. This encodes CAASGGVSQPQHF.

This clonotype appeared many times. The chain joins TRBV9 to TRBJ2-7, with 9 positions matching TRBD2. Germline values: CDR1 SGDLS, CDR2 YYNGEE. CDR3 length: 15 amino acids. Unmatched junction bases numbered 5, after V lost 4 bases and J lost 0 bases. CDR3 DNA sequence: TGTGCCAGCAGCCCACAAGCGGGGGGCTCCTACGAGCAGTACTTC. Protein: CASSPQAGGSYEQYF.

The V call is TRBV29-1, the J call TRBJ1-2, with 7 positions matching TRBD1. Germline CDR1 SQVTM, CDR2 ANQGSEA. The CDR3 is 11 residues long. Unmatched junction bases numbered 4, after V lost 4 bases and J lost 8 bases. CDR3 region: CSVGQGRGYTF. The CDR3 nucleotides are TGCAGCGTTGGACAGGGTAGGGGCTACACCTTC.

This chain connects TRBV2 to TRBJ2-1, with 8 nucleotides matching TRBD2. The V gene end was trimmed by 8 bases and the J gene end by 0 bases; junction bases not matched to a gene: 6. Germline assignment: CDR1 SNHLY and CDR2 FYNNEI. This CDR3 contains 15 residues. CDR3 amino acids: CASDSGGYSYNEQFF. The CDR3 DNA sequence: TGTGCCAGCGACTCGGGGGGGTACTCCTACAATGAGCAGTTCTTC.

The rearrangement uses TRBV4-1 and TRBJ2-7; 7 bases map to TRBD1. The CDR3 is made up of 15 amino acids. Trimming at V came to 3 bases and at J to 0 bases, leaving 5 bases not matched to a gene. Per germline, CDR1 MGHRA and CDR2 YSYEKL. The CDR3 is CASSQTDRDSYEQYF. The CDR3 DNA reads TGCGCCAGCAGCCAGACAGACAGGGACTCCTACGAGCAGTACTTC.